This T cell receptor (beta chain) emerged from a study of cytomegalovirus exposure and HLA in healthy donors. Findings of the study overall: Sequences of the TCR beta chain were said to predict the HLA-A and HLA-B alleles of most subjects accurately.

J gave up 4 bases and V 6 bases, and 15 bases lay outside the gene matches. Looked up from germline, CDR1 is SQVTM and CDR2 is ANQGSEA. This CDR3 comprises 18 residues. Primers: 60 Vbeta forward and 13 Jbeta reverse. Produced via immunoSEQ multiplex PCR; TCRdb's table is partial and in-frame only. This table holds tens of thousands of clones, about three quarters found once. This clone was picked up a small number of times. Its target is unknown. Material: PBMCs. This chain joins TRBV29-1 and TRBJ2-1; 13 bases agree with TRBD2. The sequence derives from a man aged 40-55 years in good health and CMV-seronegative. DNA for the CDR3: TGCAGCGTGCTGGGACTAGCGGGGCCTTTTAGCTCTTACAATGAGCAGTTCTTC. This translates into CSVLGLAGPFSSYNEQFF.